This passage covers 20 T cell receptor beta chains from one sample sequenced in a study. Each CDR3 protein gets one entry after TCRdb re-called the RT-PCR reads with MiXCR. The sample holds about 680,000 distinct CDR3 sequences, approximately 15% seen once. Sequenced input: memory CD4+ T cells from blood. All receptors come from a female donor in good health, serving as a healthy control.

The rearrangement links TRBV12-3 or TRBV12-4 to TRBJ1-1, with TRBD1 as a possible D gene (6 bases). Trimming took off 6 bases at V and 7 bases at J, with 18 bases between the two ends. The CDR3 contains 14 residues. CDR3 DNA: TGTGCCAGCAGGGGGGCTGGGGGGTCCTTTGAAGCTTTCTTT. This translates into CASRGAGGSFEAFF.

This clonotype was counted ten times or more. V and J are TRBV5-1 and TRBJ2-2; D is unresolved. This CDR3 contains 15 residues. In germline, CDR1 is SGHRS, CDR2 YFSETQ. Trimming shortened V by 4 bases and J by 2 bases, and 12 bases separated the two germline ends. This chain's CDR3 is CASSLRTDNTGELFF. In DNA, the CDR3 is TGCGCCAGCAGCCTACGGACGGACAACACCGGGGAGCTGTTTTTT.

This clonotype was seen a handful of times. The chain couples TRBV5-1 to TRBJ2-3; TRBD2 might be the D (6 bases). The CDR3 loop spans 15 amino acids. V lost 7 bases, J lost 2 bases, and 17 bases lay in between. CDR1 and CDR2 from the germline V gene are SGHRS and YFSETQ. CDR3 DNA sequence: TGCGCCAGCCTCTCCGGGGGTGTTAACACAGATACGCAGTATTTT. It is translated as CASLSGGVNTDTQYF.

This clonotype was observed a handful of times. This chain links TRBV7-3 with TRBJ2-3; weak D call: TRBD1 (7 bases). This CDR3 is 15 amino acids long. With 3 bases removed from V and 0 bases from J, the gap between germline ends came to 10 bases. Germline CDR1 is SGHTA and CDR2 is FQGTGA. The CDR3 bases are TGTGCCAGCAGCTTGGGGGGACAGAGCACAGATACGCAGTATTTT. Amino acid sequence: CASSLGGQSTDTQYF.

The chain recombines TRBV7-8 with TRBJ2-2, with unresolved D. The CDR3 has 13 residues. V lost 5 bases and J 8 bases, leaving 12 bases between the germline ends. Looked up from germline, CDR1 is SGHVS and CDR2 is FQNEAQ. The chain's CDR3 is CASSKDGAGELFF. In DNA form, the CDR3 reads TGTGCCAGCAGCAAGGATGGCGCGGGGGAGCTGTTTTTT.

The sample holds a few counts of this clonotype. The chain couples TRBV5-1 to TRBJ2-3; 11 bases line up with TRBD2. The V gene end was trimmed by 2 bases and the J gene end by 2 bases; junction bases not matched to a gene: 13. The CDR3 is 19 residues long. CDR1 is SGHRS, CDR2 YFSETQ, per germline. For the CDR3, the DNA is TGCGCCAGCAGCTTTAATTCCGGGACTAGCGGAGGCTACACAGATACGCAGTATTTT. This translates into CASSFNSGTSGGYTDTQYF.

This clonotype has ten or more counts. The chain recombines TRBV10-3 with TRBJ1-5, with TRBD1 identical over 8 bases. The CDR3 has 13 amino acids. Trimming removed 8 bases from V and 5 bases from J; junction bases left unmatched: 5. Per the germline V gene, CDR1 is ENHRY and CDR2 is SYGVKD. CDR3: CAIGNRGDQPQHF. The CDR3 DNA sequence: TGTGCCATCGGTAACAGGGGGGATCAGCCCCAGCATTTT.

This clonotype was seen repeatedly, ten times or more. V is TRBV20-1 and J is TRBJ2-1; a possible D gene is TRBD2 (6 bases). Germline CDR1 and CDR2: DFQATT and SNEGSKA (reference sequence). This CDR3 is 15 amino acids long. The V end lost 3 bases, the J end lost 9 bases, and 21 bases lay between the germline ends. CDR3 in amino acids: CSARTSSVSMGEQFF. CDR3 nucleotides: TGCAGTGCTAGGACTAGTTCGGTCAGTATGGGTGAGCAGTTCTTC.

V gene TRBV20-1 combines with J gene TRBJ2-1; 11 bases align to TRBD2. The CDR3 spans 16 residues. CDR1 is DFQATT and CDR2 is SNEGSKA in the germline V gene (reference sequence). The trim removed 3 bases at V and 6 bases at J, leaving 10 bases unmatched. CDR3 DNA sequence: TGCAGTGCTAGGGCTAGCGGGGGGCCGAGCCCCAATGAGCAGTTCTTC. This encodes CSARASGGPSPNEQFF.

The sample holds many counts of this clonotype. This chain's CDR3 is CSADAGTIRTDTQYF. In DNA, the CDR3 is TGCAGTGCCGACGCGGGTACAATCCGCACAGATACGCAGTATTTT. The V call is TRBV20-1, the J call TRBJ2-3; weak D call: TRBD2 (5 bases). The CDR3 length is 15 residues. V shed 6 bases and J shed 1 base, with 17 bases lying between them. Germline CDR1 DFQATT, CDR2 SNEGSKA (reference sequence).

Only a few counts were recorded for this clonotype. J is TRBJ2-5 and V is TRBV20-1; the D is unclear. This CDR3 has 13 amino acids. CDR1 DFQATT and CDR2 SNEGSKA come from the germline V gene (reference sequence). V was pared by 0 bases and J by 1 base, with 6 bases between. CDR3 in DNA: TGCAGTGCTAGAGATAGCCTCCAAGAGACCCAGTACTTC. Translated: CSARDSLQETQYF.

This clonotype has just a few counts. The chain employs TRBV10-3 and TRBJ2-2; possibly TRBD1 for D (6 bases). CDR3 length: 14 amino acids. Germline CDR1 and CDR2: ENHRY and SYGVKD. V lost 11 bases, J lost 3 bases, and 16 bases lay in between. The CDR3 bases are TGTGCCTCCAGGGGTCAGCAGGACACCGGGGAGCTGTTTTTT. Its protein is CASRGQQDTGELFF.

Only a few counts were recorded for this clonotype. This rearrangement joins TRBV9 to TRBJ2-2, with 8 bases matching TRBD1. The CDR3 covers 16 residues. From germline, CDR1 is SGDLS and CDR2 YYNGEE. Trimming at V came to 2 bases and at J to 7 bases, leaving 10 bases not matched to a gene. CDR3 residues: CASSVADRESSGELFF. In DNA, the CDR3 is TGTGCCAGCAGCGTGGCGGACAGGGAGTCGAGCGGGGAGCTGTTTTTT.

This clonotype has only a few counts. V usage is TRBV7-9 and J usage is TRBJ2-1; 9 bases map to TRBD2. The CDR3 consists of 19 residues. J gave up 3 bases and V 5 bases, and 17 bases lay outside the gene matches. Germline-derived CDR1 and CDR2 are SEHNR and FQNEAQ (reference sequence). CDR3 in amino acids: CASSGGGFRGGRGYNEQFF. The CDR3 DNA follows: TGTGCCAGCAGCGGAGGTGGTTTTCGGGGCGGGAGGGGCTACAATGAGCAGTTCTTC.

This clonotype was seen a handful of times. The chain uses TRBV10-3 and TRBJ2-2, with a possible D match to TRBD2 (6 bases). The CDR3 sequence is 14 residues long. Germline CDR1 is ENHRY and CDR2 is SYGVKD. The ends were cut back, 6 bases at V and 4 bases at J, with 12 bases in the middle. The chain's CDR3 is CAIRMREGTGELFF. The CDR3 bases are TGTGCCATCAGAATGCGGGAAGGCACCGGGGAGCTGTTTTTT.

This clonotype has more than one count but fewer than ten. The gene calls are TRBV15 and TRBJ2-5; TRBD1 aligns across 8 bases. The length of the CDR3 is 17 residues. Losses at the gene ends were 2 bases for V and 5 bases for J; bases not matched to a gene: 13. The germline gives CDR1 LNHNV, CDR2 YYDKDF (reference sequence). CDR3 region: CATSRRTGYFESETQYF. CDR3 coding DNA: TGTGCCACCAGCAGAAGGACAGGGTATTTTGAGTCGGAGACCCAGTACTTC.

The chain recombines TRBV18 with TRBJ1-6, with TRBD1 matching 10 bases. V was clipped by 3 bases and J by 11 bases; unmatched bases: 7. The germline V gene has CDR1 KGHSH and CDR2 LQKENI. CDR3 length equals 15 residues. The CDR3 DNA follows: TGTGCCAGCTCACCCATCGGACAGGGGGTGACACCCCTCCACTTT. Its protein is CASSPIGQGVTPLHF.

This clonotype was counted many times. CDR3 nucleotide sequence: TGTGCCAGCAGAACTAGTGGGGGCACAGATACGCAGTATTTT. It translates to CASRTSGGTDTQYF. The genes are TRBV11-2 and TRBJ2-3, with a tentative D call TRBD2 (5 bases). Germline CDR1 is SGHAT and CDR2 is FQNNGV. The CDR3 is 14 residues long. The ends were cut back, 6 bases at V and 1 base at J, with 11 bases in the middle.

In nucleotides, the CDR3 is TGTGCCAGCGGTGAGGGAGGGACACACTACGAGCAGTACTTC. This sequence encodes CASGEGGTHYEQYF. The V gene is TRBV28, the J gene TRBJ2-7; TRBD2 is a possible D gene (7 bases). V was clipped by 8 bases and J by 3 bases, with 17 bases between them. There are 14 residues in the CDR3. CDR1 and CDR2 (germline): MDHEN, SYDVKM.

This clonotype occurred a few times. The chain links TRBV7-9 to TRBJ1-1, with a possible D match to TRBD1 (6 bases). Trimming left V 3 bases short and J 5 bases short, with 13 bases between. The CDR3 has 14 amino acids. Per germline, CDR1 SEHNR and CDR2 FQNEAQ (reference sequence). CDR3 bases: TGTGCCAGCAGCTTTGCAGGGGCGAGGACTGAAGCTTTCTTT. Amino acid sequence: CASSFAGARTEAFF.